The 5 T cell receptor beta chains given below trace back to one sample, sequenced in a study of shared clonotypes between healthy human individuals. Measured with immunoSEQ multiplex PCR; TCRdb has only the in-frame clones, and not every one. In the table there are roughly 640,000 clones, roughly 97% of which are singletons. The sample taken for sequencing was naive CD4+ T cells sorted from blood. Subset in this sample: CD45RA+ positively selected. The receptors here all came from a woman aged 30 to 39 in good health.

The chain recombines TRBV28 with TRBJ2-6; D is possibly TRBD1 or TRBD2 (6 bases each). V was pared by 6 bases and J by 4 bases, with 19 bases between. This CDR3 is 17 amino acids long. Germline V gene data show CDR1 as MDHEN and CDR2 as SYDVKM. CDR3 amino acids: CASRSGAVLGGANVLTF. Written as DNA, the CDR3 is TGTGCCAGCAGGTCGGGGGCCGTTCTTGGAGGGGCCAACGTCCTGACTTTC.

V usage is TRBV7-3 and J usage is TRBJ2-3, with TRBD2 matching 9 bases. Germline V gene lookup returns CDR1 SGHTA and CDR2 FQGTGA. The CDR3 sequence is 15 residues long. J was trimmed by 1 base and V by 4 bases; bases with no gene match: 3. The CDR3 DNA reads as TGTGCCAGCAGCTCTCGGACTAGCGGCACAGATACGCAGTATTTT. Translating gives CASSSRTSGTDTQYF.

The rearrangement links TRBV19 to TRBJ1-2; 8 bases map to TRBD1. The V segment lost 7 bases and the J segment 5 bases; nucleotides outside the gene matches: 12. The germline CDR1 and CDR2 sequences are LNHDA and SQIVND (reference sequence). CDR3 length: 15 residues. The CDR3 region is CASTKTGERGYGYTF. The CDR3, as DNA: TGTGCCAGTACCAAGACAGGGGAGCGGGGATATGGCTACACCTTC.

Notes on this clone: Other DNA sequences from this sample encode an identical CDR3 as well. J is TRBJ2-6 and V is TRBV5-1; D unclear. CDR1 is SGHRS, CDR2 YFSETQ, per germline. The CDR3 length is 15 residues. The V end was cut by 0 bases, the J end by 2 bases, with 6 bases between. The CDR3: CASSLDGAGANVLTF. For the CDR3, the DNA is TGCGCCAGCAGCTTGGACGGCGCTGGGGCCAACGTCCTGACTTTC.

As to this clone: The same CDR3 can be traced to other DNA sequences in this sample. J is TRBJ1-1 and V is TRBV5-1; D possibly corresponds to TRBD1 (5 bases). Looked up from germline, CDR1 is SGHRS and CDR2 is YFSETQ. The CDR3 is 14 amino acids. Trimming took off 2 bases at V and 4 bases at J, with 12 bases between the two ends. The CDR3 loop is CASSLAGGTTEAFF. CDR3 in DNA: TGCGCCAGCAGCTTAGCGGGGGGGACCACTGAAGCTTTCTTT.